These 12 T cell receptor beta chains were all obtained from the same sample, sequenced in a study of blood T cell repertoires in COVID-19. Measured with immunoSEQ multiplex PCR; TCRdb has only the in-frame clones, and not every one. The table records around 140,000 clones, 80% to 90% of them present only once. Input material: PBMCs or T cells enriched from blood (not recorded which). These receptors were taken from a man in his 60s who had recovered from COVID-19.

The J gene is TRBJ2-1, the V gene TRBV7-2, with D perhaps TRBD2 (6 bases). CDR1 and CDR2 (germline): SGHTA, FQGNSA. V dropped 5 bases and J dropped 0 bases, with 14 bases sitting between them. The CDR3 covers 16 residues. CDR3 DNA sequence: TGTGCCAGCAGCCCGCGGACTACCGGCTCCTACAATGAGCAGTTCTTC. Its protein product is CASSPRTTGSYNEQFF. Drawing the rest from reference TRBV7-2 and TRBJ2-1, the complete variable domain is GAGVSQSPSNKVTEKGKDVELRCDPISGHTALYWYRQSLGQGLEFLIYFQGNSAPDKSGLPSDRFSAERTGGSVSTLTIQRTQQEDSAVYLCASSPRTTGSYNEQFFGPGTRLTVL.

The CDR3 region is CASRSLAAGANVLTF. The CDR3 region has the DNA TGTGCCAGCAGGTCTCTAGCCGCAGGGGCCAACGTCCTGACTTTC. This chain links TRBV28 with TRBJ2-6; a possible D gene is TRBD2 (5 bases). V was cut by 6 bases and J by 4 bases, with 13 bases left in between. This CDR3 is built from 15 residues. Germline lookup yields CDR1 MDHEN and CDR2 SYDVKM.

This chain links TRBV9 with TRBJ2-1; TRBD2 matches at 8 bases. The CDR3 loop spans 16 amino acids. CDR1 SGDLS and CDR2 YYNGEE come from the germline V gene. The V and J ends lost 5 bases and 4 bases, in that order; junction bases with no gene match: 11. The CDR3 sequence is CASSPRFGGAYNEQFF. The DNA of the CDR3 is TGTGCCAGCAGTCCAAGGTTCGGGGGGGCTTACAATGAGCAGTTCTTC.

The CDR3 protein is CASSYPAGQGNQPQHF. DNA of the CDR3: TGTGCCAGTAGTTACCCAGCGGGCCAGGGAAATCAGCCCCAGCATTTT. This chain joins TRBV19 and TRBJ1-5, with D possibly being TRBD1 (5 bases). The germline V gene encodes CDR1 LNHDA and CDR2 SQIVND (reference sequence). This CDR3 region has 16 residues. The V and J ends lost 5 bases and 4 bases respectively, with 18 bases between them.

The chain employs TRBV14 and TRBJ2-2; 9 bases fit TRBD1. CDR1 is SGHDN and CDR2 is FVKESK in the germline V gene. The length of the CDR3 is 17 residues. J gave up 6 bases and V 3 bases, and 11 bases lay outside the gene matches. CDR3 sequence reads: CASSQEAGTGWSGELFF. The CDR3 DNA is TGTGCCAGCAGCCAGGAGGCCGGGACAGGGTGGTCCGGGGAGCTGTTTTTT.

The chain has TRBV29-1 and TRBJ1-5; D unresolved. Germline-derived CDR1 and CDR2 are SQVTM and ANQGSEA. This CDR3 has 13 amino acids. V lost 6 bases and J lost 0, with 9 bases in between. Written as DNA, the CDR3 is TGCAGCGTGGGAGAACATAGCAATCAGCCCCAGCATTTT. It specifies CSVGEHSNQPQHF.

This clone was counted between two and nine times. The chain couples TRBV7-9 to TRBJ1-2, with TRBD1 matching over 10 bases. V gave up 6 bases and J gave up 8 bases; unmatched junction bases: 6. CDR1 is SEHNR, CDR2 FQNEAQ, per germline (reference sequence). The CDR3 is made up of 13 amino acids. CDR3 bases: TGTGCCAGCAGGGACGGGACAGGGGAAGGCTACACCTTC. Protein: CASRDGTGEGYTF. Full variable domain (missing parts from reference TRBV7-9 and TRBJ1-2): DTGVSQNPRHKITKRGQNVTFRCDPISEHNRLYWYRQTLGQGPEFLTYFQNEAQLEKSRLLSDRFSAERPKGSFSTLEIQRTEQGDSAMYLCASRDGTGEGYTFGSGTRLTVV.

V usage is TRBV7-9 and J usage is TRBJ1-5, with 9 bases aligning to TRBD1. The V gene's germline CDR1 is SEHNR and CDR2 FQNEAQ (reference sequence). V shed 3 bases, J shed 5 bases, and the junction held 5 bases outside the gene matches. CDR3 length: 15 residues. CDR3 residues: CASSLGTGIYQPQHF. The CDR3 DNA reads TGTGCCAGCAGCTTGGGGACAGGGATTTATCAGCCCCAGCATTTT.

The chain joins TRBV7-9 to TRBJ1-4, with TRBD1 matching over 7 bases. This CDR3 spans 15 amino acids. V was clipped by 5 bases and J by 7 bases; unmatched bases: 10. The germline V gene has CDR1 SEHNR and CDR2 FQNEAQ (reference sequence). CDR3 amino acids: CASSTYRGSAEKLFF. CDR3 sequence (DNA): TGTGCCAGCAGCACCTACAGGGGCTCGGCTGAAAAACTGTTTTTT. The whole variable domain, filled in from reference TRBV7-9 and TRBJ1-4, reads DTGVSQNPRHKITKRGQNVTFRCDPISEHNRLYWYRQTLGQGPEFLTYFQNEAQLEKSRLLSDRFSAERPKGSFSTLEIQRTEQGDSAMYLCASSTYRGSAEKLFFGSGTQLSVL.

The rearrangement links TRBV4-1 to TRBJ2-1; D is undetermined. Trimming pared 1 base from V and 3 bases from J, leaving 7 bases between. Looked up from germline, CDR1 is MGHRA and CDR2 is YSYEKL. The CDR3 runs to 14 residues. CDR3 sequence reads: CASSQANSYNEQFF. In DNA, the CDR3 is TGCGCCAGCAGCCAAGCCAACAGCTACAATGAGCAGTTCTTC.

This clone has only a few counts. The rearrangement uses TRBV10-1 and TRBJ2-7; D unclear. The CDR3 spans 13 residues. The germline V gene encodes CDR1 WNHNN and CDR2 SYGVQD (reference sequence). Trimming cost V 4 bases and J 0 bases, with 7 bases left between them. As DNA, the CDR3 is TGCGCCAGCAGTGGCGAGAGCTCCTACGAGCAGTACTTC. It specifies CASSGESSYEQYF.

This clone was observed once. The chain has TRBV6-5 and TRBJ2-1; D is perhaps TRBD2 (5 bases). Germline V gene data show CDR1 as MNHEY and CDR2 as SVGAGI. The CDR3 is made up of 14 amino acids. V lost 2 bases and J lost 7, with 12 bases in between. As DNA, the CDR3 is TGTGCCAGCAGTTACCGGGGTATTGGTAATGAGCAGTTCTTC. Its translation is CASSYRGIGNEQFF.